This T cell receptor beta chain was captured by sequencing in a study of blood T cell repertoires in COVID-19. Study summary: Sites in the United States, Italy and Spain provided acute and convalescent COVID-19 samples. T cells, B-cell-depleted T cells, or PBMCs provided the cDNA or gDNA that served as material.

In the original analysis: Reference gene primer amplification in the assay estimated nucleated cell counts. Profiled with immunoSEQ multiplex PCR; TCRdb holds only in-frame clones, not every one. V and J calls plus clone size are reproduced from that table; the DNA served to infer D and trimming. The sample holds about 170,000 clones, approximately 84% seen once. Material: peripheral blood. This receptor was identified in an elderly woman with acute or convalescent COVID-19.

CDR3 residues: CATSDDRFHGYTF. CDR3 DNA: TGTGCCACCAGTGACGACAGGTTCCATGGCTACACCTTC. The rearrangement links TRBV24-1 to TRBJ1-2, with D maybe TRBD1 (6 bases). Trimming stripped 4 bases from V and 6 bases from J, with 11 bases between. Germline V lookup: CDR1 KGHDR, CDR2 SFDVKD. This CDR3 has 13 amino acids.